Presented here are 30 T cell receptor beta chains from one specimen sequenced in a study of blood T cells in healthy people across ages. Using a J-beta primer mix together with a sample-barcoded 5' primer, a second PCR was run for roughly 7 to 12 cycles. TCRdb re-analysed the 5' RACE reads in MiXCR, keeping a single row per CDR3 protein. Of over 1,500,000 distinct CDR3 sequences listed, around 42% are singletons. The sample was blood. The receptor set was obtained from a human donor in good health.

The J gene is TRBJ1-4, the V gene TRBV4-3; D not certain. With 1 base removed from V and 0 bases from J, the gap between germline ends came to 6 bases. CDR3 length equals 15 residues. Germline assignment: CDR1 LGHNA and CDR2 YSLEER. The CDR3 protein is CASSQVFATNEKLFF. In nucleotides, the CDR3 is TGCGCCAGCAGCCAAGTATTCGCAACTAATGAAAAACTGTTTTTT.

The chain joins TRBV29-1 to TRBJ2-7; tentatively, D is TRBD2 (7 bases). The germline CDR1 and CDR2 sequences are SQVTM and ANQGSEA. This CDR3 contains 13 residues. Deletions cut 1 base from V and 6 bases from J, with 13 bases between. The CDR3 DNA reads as TGCAGCGTTGAAGGTGGGGGGGGCGGCGAGCAGTACTTC. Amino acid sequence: CSVEGGGGGEQYF.

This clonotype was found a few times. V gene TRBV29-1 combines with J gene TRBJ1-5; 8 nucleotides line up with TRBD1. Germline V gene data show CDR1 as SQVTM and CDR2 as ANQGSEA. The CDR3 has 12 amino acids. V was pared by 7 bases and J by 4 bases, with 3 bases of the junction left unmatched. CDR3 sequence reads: CSGGTGNQPQHF. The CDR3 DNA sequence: TGCAGCGGGGGGACAGGTAATCAGCCCCAGCATTTT.

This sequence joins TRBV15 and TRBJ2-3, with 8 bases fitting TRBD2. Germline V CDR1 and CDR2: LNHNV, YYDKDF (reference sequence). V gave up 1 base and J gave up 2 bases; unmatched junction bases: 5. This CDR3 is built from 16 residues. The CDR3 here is CATSRASGGPTDTQYF. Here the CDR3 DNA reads TGTGCCACCAGCAGAGCCAGCGGGGGCCCCACAGATACGCAGTATTTT.

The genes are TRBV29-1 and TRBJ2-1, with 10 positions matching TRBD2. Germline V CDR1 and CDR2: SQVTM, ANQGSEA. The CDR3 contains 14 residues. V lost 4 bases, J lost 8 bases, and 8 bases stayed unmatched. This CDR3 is CSVVGLAGVHEQFF. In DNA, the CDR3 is TGCAGCGTTGTAGGTCTAGCGGGGGTCCATGAGCAGTTCTTC.

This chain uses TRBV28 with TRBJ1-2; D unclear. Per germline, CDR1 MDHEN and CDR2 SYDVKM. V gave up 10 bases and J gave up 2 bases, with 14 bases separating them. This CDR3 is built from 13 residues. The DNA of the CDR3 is TGTGCCACCACGACCTCCTCCAACTATGGCTACACCTTC. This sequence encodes CATTTSSNYGYTF.

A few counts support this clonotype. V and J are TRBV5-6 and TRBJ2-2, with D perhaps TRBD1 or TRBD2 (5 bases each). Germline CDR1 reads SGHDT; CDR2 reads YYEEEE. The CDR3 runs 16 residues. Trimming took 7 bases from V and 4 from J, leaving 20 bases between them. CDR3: CASLDYRTRLTGELFF. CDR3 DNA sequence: TGTGCCAGCCTCGACTATCGGACAAGGCTCACCGGGGAGCTGTTTTTT. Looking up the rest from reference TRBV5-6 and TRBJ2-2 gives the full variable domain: DAGVTQSPTHLIKTRGQQVTLRCSPKSGHDTVSWYQQALGQGPQFIFQYYEEEERQRGNFPDRFSGHQFPNYSSELNVNALLLGDSALYLCASLDYRTRLTGELFFGEGSRLTVL.

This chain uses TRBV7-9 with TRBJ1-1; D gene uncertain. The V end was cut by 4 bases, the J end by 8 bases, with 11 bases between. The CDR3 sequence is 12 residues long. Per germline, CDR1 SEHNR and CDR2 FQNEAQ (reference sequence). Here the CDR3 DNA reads TGTGCCAGCAGCTCCCCCCGCTCCGAAGCTTTCTTT. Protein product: CASSSPRSEAFF.

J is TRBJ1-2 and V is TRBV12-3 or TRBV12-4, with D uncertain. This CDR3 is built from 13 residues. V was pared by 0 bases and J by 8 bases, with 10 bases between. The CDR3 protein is CASSLAGFEGYTF. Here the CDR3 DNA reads TGTGCCAGCAGTTTAGCGGGGTTTGAGGGCTACACCTTC.

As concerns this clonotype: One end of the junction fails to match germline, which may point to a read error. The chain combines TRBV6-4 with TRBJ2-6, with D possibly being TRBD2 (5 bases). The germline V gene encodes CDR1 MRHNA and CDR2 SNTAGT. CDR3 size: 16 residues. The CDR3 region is CASGDSNGAGANVLTF. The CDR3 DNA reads TGTGCCAGCGGTGACTCGAACGGGGCTGGGGCCAACGTCCTGACTTTC.

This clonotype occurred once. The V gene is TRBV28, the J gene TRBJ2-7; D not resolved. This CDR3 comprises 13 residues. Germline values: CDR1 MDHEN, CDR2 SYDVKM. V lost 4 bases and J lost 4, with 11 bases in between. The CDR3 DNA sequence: TGTGCCAGCAGTTGGGTAACGGTTTACGAGCAGTACTTC. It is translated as CASSWVTVYEQYF.

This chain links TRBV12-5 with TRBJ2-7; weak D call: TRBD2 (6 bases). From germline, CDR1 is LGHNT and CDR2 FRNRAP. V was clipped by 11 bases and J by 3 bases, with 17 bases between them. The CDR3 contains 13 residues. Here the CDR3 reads CAGSLARLYEQYF. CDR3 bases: TGTGCTGGCTCTCTAGCGCGGCTCTACGAGCAGTACTTC.

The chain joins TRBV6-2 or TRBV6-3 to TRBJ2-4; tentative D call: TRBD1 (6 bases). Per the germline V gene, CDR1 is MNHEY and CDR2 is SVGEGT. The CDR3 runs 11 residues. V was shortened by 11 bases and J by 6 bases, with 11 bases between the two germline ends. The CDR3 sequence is CAASGVNIQYF. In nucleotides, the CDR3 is TGTGCCGCATCAGGGGTAAACATTCAGTACTTC.

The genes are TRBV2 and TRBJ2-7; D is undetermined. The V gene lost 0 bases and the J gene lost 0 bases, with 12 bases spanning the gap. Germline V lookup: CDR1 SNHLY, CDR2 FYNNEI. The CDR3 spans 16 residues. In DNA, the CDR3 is TGTGCCAGCAGTGAAGCGCGTGGCTTGAGCTCCTACGAGCAGTACTTC. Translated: CASSEARGLSSYEQYF.

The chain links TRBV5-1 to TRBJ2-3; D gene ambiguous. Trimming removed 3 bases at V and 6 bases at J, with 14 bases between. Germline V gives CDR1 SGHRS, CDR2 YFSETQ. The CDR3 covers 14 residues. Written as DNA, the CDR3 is TGCGCCAGCAGCTACACCACACCCTGGGATACGCAGTATTTT. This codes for CASSYTTPWDTQYF.

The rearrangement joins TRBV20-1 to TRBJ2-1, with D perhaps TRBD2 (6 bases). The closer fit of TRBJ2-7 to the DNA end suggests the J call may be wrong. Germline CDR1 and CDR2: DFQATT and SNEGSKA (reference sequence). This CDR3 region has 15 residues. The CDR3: CSAGGGGSSYNEQYF. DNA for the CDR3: TGCAGTGCTGGGGGTGGGGGGAGCTCCTACAATGAGCAGTACTTC.

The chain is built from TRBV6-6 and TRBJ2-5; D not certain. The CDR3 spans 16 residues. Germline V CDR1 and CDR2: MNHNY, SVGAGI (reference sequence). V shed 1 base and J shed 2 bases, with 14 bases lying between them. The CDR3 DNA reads TGTGCCAGCAGTTACTTAGACCTGAGAGTTCAAGAGACCCAGTACTTC. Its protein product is CASSYLDLRVQETQYF.

CDR3 in DNA: TGTGCCAGCAGCGCGACTGGGGAGCCCACTGAAGCTTTCTTT. Protein: CASSATGEPTEAFF. The chain couples TRBV7-2 to TRBJ1-1; D remains ambiguous. This CDR3 contains 14 residues. Germline V gene sequence: CDR1 SGHTA, CDR2 FQGNSA. V was cut by 5 bases and J by 4 bases, with 14 bases left in between.

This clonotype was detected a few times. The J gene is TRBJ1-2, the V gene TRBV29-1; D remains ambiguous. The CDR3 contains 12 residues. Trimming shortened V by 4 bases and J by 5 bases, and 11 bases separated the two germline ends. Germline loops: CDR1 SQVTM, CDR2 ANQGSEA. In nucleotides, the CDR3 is TGCAGCGTTGGGAATGACGGGTATGGCTACACCTTC. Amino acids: CSVGNDGYGYTF.

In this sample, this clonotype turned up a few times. In DNA, the CDR3 is TGTGCCAGCAGCACCGGGACCTCTAGGGGCTACACCTTC. Translation gives CASSTGTSRGYTF. The rearrangement uses TRBV12-3 or TRBV12-4 and TRBJ1-2; D possibly corresponds to TRBD1 (5 bases). The germline V and J ends were trimmed by 6 bases and 8 bases, with 16 bases remaining between them. CDR3 size: 13 residues.

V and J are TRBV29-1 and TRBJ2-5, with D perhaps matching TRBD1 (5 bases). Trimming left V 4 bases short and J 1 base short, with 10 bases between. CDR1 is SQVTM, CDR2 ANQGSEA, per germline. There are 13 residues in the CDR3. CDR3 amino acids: CSVADSLQETQYF. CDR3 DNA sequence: TGCAGCGTTGCCGACAGCCTCCAAGAGACCCAGTACTTC.

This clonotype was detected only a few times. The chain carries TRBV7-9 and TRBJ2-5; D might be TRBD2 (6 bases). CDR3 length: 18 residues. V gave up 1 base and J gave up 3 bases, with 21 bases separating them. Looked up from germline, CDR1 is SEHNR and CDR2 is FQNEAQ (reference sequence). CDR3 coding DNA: TGTGCCAGCAGCTTAGGTTCGGAGGGCGGAAGGTCGGAAGAGACCCAGTACTTC. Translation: CASSLGSEGGRSEETQYF.

The CDR3 here is CASSDSGTHGYTF. CDR3 bases: TGTGCCAGCAGTGACTCGGGGACCCATGGCTACACCTTC. This chain uses TRBV6-4 with TRBJ1-2, with D perhaps matching TRBD1 (5 bases). Germline V gene sequence: CDR1 MRHNA, CDR2 SNTAGT. The V end was cut by 0 bases, the J end by 6 bases, with 8 bases between. This CDR3 is built from 13 residues.

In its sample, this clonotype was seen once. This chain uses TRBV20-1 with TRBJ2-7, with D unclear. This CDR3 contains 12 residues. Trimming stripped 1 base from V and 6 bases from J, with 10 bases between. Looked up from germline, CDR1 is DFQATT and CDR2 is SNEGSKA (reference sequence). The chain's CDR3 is CSARVTYLEQYF. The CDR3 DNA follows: TGCAGTGCTAGAGTAACATATCTCGAGCAGTACTTC.

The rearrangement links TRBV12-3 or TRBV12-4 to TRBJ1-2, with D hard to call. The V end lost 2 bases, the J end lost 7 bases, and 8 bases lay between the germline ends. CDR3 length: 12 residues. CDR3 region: CASSLSYSGYTF. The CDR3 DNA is TGTGCCAGCAGTTTATCGTACAGTGGCTACACCTTC.

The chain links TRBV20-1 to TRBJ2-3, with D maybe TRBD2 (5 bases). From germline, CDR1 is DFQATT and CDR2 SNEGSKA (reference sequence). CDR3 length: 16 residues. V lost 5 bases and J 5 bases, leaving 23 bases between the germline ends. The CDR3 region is CSAYGEANPLKDTQYF. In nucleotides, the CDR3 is TGCAGTGCTTACGGGGAAGCGAATCCCTTGAAAGATACGCAGTATTTT.

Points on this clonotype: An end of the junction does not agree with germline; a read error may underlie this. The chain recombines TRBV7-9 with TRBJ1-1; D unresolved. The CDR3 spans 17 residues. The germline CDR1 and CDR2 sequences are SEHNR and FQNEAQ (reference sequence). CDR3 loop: CASTLSRTTLLNTEAFF. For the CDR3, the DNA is TGTGCCAGCACCTTAAGCAGAACCACATTACTAAACACTGAAGCTTTCTTT.

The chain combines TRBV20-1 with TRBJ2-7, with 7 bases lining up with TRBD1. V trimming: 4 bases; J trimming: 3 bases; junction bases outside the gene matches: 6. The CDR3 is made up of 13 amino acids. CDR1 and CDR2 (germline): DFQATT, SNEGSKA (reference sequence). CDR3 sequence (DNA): TGCAGTGCTACCTCGGGACAGCTCTACGAGCAGTACTTC. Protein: CSATSGQLYEQYF.

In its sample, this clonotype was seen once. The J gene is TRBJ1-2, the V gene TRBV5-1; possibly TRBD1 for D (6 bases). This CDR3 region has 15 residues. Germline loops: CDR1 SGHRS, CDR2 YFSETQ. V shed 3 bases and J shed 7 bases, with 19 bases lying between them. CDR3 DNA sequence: TGCGCCAGCAGCTGGTCCGGGACACCGGGAGGTGGCTACACCTTC. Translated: CASSWSGTPGGGYTF. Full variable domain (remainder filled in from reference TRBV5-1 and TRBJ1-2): KAGVTQTPRYLIKTRGQQVTLSCSPISGHRSVSWYQQTPGQGLQFLFEYFSETQRNKGNFPGRFSGRQFSNSRSEMNVSTLELGDSALYLCASSWSGTPGGGYTFGSGTRLTVV.

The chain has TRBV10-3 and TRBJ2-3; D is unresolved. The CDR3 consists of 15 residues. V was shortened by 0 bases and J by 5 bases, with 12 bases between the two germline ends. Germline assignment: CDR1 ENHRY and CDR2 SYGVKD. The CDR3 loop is CAISESDPTLDTQYF. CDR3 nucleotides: TGTGCCATCAGTGAGTCGGACCCCACATTAGATACGCAGTATTTT.